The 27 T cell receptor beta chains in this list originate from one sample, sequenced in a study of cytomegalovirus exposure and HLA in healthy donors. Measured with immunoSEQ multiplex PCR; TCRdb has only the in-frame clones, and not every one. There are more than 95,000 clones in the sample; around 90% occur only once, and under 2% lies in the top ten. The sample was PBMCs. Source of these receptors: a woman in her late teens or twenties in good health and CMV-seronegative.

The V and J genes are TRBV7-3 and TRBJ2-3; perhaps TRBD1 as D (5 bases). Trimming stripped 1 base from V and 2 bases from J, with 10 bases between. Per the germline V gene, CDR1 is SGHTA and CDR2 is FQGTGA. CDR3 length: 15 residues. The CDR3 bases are TGTGCCAGCAGCTTAAATGGGGCAATCACAGATACGCAGTATTTT. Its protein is CASSLNGAITDTQYF. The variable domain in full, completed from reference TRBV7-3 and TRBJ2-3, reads GAGVSQTPSNKVTEKGKYVELRCDPISGHTALYWYRQSLGQGPEFLIYFQGTGAADDSGLPNDRFFAVRPEGSVSTLKIQRTERGDSAVYLCASSLNGAITDTQYFGPGTRLTVL.

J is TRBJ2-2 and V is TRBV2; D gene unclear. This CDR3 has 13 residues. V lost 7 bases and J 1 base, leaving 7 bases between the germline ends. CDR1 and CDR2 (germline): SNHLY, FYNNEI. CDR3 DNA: TGTGCCAGCACGCCAGGGAACACCGGGGAGCTGTTTTTT. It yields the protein CASTPGNTGELFF.

CDR3: CASSLRGNQPQHF. CDR3 nucleotide sequence: TGTGCCAGCAGCTTAAGGGGGAATCAGCCCCAGCATTTT. The chain couples TRBV7-2 to TRBJ1-5, with D maybe TRBD1 (6 bases). The length of the CDR3 is 13 residues. Germline assignment: CDR1 SGHTA and CDR2 FQGNSA. Trimming took off 2 bases at V and 4 bases at J, with 6 bases between the two ends. Variable domain in full (rest from reference TRBV7-2 and TRBJ1-5): GAGVSQSPSNKVTEKGKDVELRCDPISGHTALYWYRQSLGQGLEFLIYFQGNSAPDKSGLPSDRFSAERTGGSVSTLTIQRTQQEDSAVYLCASSLRGNQPQHFGDGTRLSIL.

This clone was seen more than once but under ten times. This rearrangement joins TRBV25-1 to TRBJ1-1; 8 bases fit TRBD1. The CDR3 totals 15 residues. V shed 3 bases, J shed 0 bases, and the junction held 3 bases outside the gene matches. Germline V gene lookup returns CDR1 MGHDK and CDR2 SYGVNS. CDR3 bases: TGTGCCAGCAGTGACTCGGGACAGGTGAACACTGAAGCTTTCTTT. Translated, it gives CASSDSGQVNTEAFF. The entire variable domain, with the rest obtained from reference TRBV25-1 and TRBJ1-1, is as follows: EADIYQTPRYLVIGTGKKITLECSQTMGHDKMYWYQQDPGMELHLIHYSYGVNSTEKGDLSSESTVSRIRTEHFPLTLESARPSHTSQYLCASSDSGQVNTEAFFGQGTRLTVV.

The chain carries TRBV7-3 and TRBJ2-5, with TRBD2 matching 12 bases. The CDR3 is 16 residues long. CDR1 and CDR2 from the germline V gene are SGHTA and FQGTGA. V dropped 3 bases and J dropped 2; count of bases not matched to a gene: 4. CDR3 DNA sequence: TGTGCCAGCAGCTTCGCTAGCGGGAGGGGGCAAGAGACCCAGTACTTC. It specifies CASSFASGRGQETQYF.

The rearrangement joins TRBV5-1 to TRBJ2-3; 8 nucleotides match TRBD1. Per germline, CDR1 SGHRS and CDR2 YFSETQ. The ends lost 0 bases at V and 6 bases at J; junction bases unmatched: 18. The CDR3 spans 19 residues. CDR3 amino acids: CASSLDLGTGRENLDTQYF. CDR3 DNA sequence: TGCGCCAGCAGCTTGGATTTAGGGACAGGTAGGGAAAATCTGGATACGCAGTATTTT.

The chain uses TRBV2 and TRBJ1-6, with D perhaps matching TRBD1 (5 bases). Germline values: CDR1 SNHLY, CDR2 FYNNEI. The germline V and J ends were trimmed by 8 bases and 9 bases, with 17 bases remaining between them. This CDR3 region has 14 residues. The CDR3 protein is CASGVRDWSSPLHF. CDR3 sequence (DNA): TGTGCCAGCGGTGTGCGGGACTGGAGTTCACCCCTCCACTTT.

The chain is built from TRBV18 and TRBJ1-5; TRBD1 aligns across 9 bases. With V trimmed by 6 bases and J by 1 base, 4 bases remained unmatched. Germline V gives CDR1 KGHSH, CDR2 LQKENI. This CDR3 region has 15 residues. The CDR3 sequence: CASSLDRGSNQPQHF. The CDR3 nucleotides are TGTGCCAGCTCTCTTGACAGGGGGAGCAATCAGCCCCAGCATTTT.

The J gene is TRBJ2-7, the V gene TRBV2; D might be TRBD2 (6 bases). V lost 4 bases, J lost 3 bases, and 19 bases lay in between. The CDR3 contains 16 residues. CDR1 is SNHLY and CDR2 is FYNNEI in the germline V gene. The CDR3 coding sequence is TGTGCCAGCAGTGTTTCTACAGGTGGGACTGACTACGAGCAGTACTTC. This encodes CASSVSTGGTDYEQYF. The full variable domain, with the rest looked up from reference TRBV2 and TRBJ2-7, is EPEVTQTPSHQVTQMGQEVILRCVPISNHLYFYWYRQILGQKVEFLVSFYNNEISEKSEIFDDQFSVERPDGSNFTLKIRSTKLEDSAMYFCASSVSTGGTDYEQYFGPGTRLTVT.

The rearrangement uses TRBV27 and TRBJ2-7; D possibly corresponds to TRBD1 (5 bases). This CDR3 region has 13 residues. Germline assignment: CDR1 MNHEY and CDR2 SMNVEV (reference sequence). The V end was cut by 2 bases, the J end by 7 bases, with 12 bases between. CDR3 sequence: CASSLARGREQYF. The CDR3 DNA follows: TGTGCCAGCAGTTTAGCAAGGGGAAGGGAGCAGTACTTC.

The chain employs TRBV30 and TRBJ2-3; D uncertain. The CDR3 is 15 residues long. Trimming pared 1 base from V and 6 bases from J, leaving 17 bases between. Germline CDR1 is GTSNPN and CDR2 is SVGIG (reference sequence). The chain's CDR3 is CAWSEGPSYADTQYF. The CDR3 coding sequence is TGTGCCTGGAGTGAAGGCCCTAGTTATGCTGATACGCAGTATTTT.

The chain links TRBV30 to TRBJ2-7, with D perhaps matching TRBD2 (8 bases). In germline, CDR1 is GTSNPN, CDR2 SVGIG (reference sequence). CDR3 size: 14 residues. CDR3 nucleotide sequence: TGTGCTCTAGCGGGTGAAAACAGGGGCCACGAGCAGTACTTC. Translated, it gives CALAGENRGHEQYF.

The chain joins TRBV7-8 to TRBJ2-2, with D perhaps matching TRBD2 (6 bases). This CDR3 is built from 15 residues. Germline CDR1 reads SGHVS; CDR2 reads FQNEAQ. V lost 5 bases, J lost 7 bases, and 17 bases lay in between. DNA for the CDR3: TGTGCCAGCAGCCTCTGGCGCGGGGAGAACGGGGAGCTGTTTTTT. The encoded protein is CASSLWRGENGELFF.

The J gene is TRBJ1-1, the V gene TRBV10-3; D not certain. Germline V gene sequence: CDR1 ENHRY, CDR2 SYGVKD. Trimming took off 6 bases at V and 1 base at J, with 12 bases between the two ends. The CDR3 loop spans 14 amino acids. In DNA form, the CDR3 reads TGTGCCATCAGGCCTTCTAGTTCGAACACTGAAGCTTTCTTT. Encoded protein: CAIRPSSSNTEAFF.

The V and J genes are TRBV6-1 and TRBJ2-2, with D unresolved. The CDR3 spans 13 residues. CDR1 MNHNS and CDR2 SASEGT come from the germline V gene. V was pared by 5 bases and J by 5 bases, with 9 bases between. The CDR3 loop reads CASSLVRTGELFF. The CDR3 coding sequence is TGTGCCAGCAGTCTAGTTAGGACCGGGGAGCTGTTTTTT.

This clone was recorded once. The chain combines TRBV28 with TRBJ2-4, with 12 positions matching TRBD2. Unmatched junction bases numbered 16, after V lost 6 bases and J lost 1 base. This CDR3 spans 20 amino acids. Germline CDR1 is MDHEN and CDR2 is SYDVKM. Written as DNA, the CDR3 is TGTGCCAGCAGCCCCGCATCTAGCGGGAGGGCCTCCGGGGCCAAAAACATTCAGTACTTC. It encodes CASSPASSGRASGAKNIQYF.

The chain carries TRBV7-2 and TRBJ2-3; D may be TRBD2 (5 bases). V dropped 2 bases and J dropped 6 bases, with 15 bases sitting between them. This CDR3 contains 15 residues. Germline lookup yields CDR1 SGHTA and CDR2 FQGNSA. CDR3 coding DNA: TGTGCCAGCAGCTTAATCGGAGCGGAGACGGATACGCAGTATTTT. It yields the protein CASSLIGAETDTQYF.

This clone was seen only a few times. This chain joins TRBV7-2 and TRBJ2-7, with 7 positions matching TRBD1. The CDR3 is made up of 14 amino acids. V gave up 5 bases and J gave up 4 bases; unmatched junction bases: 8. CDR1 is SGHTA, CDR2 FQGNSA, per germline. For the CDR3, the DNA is TGTGCCAGCAGCCCCTCGACAGGGTTTTACGAGCAGTACTTC. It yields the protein CASSPSTGFYEQYF.

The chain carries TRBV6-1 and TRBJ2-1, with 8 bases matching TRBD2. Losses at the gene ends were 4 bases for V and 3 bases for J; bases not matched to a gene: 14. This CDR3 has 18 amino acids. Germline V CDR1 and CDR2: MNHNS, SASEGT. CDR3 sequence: CASSATPGGTTIYNEQFF. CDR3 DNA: TGTGCCAGCAGTGCGACACCGGGGGGGACAACTATCTACAATGAGCAGTTCTTC.

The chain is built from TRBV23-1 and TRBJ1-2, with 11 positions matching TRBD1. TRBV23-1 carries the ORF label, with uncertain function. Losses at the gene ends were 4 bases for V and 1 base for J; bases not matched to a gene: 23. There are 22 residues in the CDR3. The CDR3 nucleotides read TGCGCCAGCAGTCCTACCAGGACGGACAGGGGGCTTTTGGTGGATTATAACTATGGCTACACCTTC. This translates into CASSPTRTDRGLLVDYNYGYTF.

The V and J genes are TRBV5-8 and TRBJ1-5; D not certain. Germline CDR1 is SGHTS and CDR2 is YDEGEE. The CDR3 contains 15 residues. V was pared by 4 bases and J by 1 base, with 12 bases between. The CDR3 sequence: CASSIGLSSNQPQHF. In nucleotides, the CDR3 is TGTGCCAGCAGCATCGGACTTTCGAGCAATCAGCCCCAGCATTTT.

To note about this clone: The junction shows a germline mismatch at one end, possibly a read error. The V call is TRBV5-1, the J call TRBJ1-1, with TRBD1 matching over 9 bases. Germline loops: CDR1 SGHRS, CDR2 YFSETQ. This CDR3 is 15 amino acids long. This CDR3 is CASRLDRGRNTEAFF. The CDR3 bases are TGCGCCAGCAGATTGGACAGGGGCCGGAACACTGAAGCTTTCTTT.

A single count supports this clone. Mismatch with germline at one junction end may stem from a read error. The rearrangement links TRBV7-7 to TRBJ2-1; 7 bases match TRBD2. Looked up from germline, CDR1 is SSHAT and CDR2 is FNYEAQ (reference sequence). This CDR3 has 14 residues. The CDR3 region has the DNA TGTGCTAGCAGCCTAAGCGGGGCCCGCAATGAGCAGTTCTTC. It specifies CASSLSGARNEQFF.

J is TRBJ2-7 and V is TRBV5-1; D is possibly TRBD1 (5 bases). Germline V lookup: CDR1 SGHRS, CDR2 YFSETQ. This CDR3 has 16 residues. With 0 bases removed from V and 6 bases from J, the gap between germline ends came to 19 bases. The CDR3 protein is CASSLASTGGLSEQYF. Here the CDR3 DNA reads TGCGCCAGCAGCTTGGCTTCTACAGGTGGTCTCAGCGAGCAGTACTTC. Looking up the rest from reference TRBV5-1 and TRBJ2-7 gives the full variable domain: KAGVTQTPRYLIKTRGQQVTLSCSPISGHRSVSWYQQTPGQGLQFLFEYFSETQRNKGNFPGRFSGRQFSNSRSEMNVSTLELGDSALYLCASSLASTGGLSEQYFGPGTRLTVT.

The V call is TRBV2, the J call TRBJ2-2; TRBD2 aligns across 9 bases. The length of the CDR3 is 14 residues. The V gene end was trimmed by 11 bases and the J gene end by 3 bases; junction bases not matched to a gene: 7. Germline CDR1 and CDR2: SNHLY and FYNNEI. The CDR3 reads CASRRGGDTGELFF. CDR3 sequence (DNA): TGTGCCTCCCGGCGGGGGGGAGACACCGGGGAGCTGTTTTTT.

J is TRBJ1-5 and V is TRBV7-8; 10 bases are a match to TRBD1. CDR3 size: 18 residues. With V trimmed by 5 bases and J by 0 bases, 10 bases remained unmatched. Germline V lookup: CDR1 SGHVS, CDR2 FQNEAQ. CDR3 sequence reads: CASSPRDRGRHSNQPQHF. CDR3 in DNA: TGTGCCAGCAGCCCTCGAGACAGGGGGCGCCATAGCAATCAGCCCCAGCATTTT.

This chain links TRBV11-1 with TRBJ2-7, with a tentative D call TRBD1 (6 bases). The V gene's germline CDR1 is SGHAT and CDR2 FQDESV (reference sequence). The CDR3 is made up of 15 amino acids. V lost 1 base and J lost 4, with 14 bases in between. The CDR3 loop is CASSLEQGATYEQYF. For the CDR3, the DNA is TGTGCCAGCAGCTTAGAACAGGGCGCGACATACGAGCAGTACTTC.